This T cell receptor beta chain was identified during a study of control samples from healthy donors and cancer patients (dated by TCRdb to 2020 to 2021). A remark on this clone: No antigen is known for it. No clone much larger than this one lies a single base away; base qualities are absent.

CDR1 SGHAT and CDR2 FQNNGV are derived from the germline V gene. Ends trimmed: V by 6 bases, J by 1 base; bases unmatched to a gene: 5. Spanning cysteine to phenylalanine, the CDR3 consists of 15 amino acids. Here the CDR3 DNA is all that survives: 45 bases in frame from base 1. The library was produced with the immunoSEQ multiplex PCR assay. TCRdb retrieved this table from immuneACCESS and kept in-frame rearrangements only. Not all clones are present; in checked studies, unresolved V genes account for under half, and no reason is known for the remainder. The sample yields around 71,000 clones; 90% were counted once. Of the sample, around 1.2% is held by the ten largest clones.

This sequence uses TRBV11-2 and TRBJ2-1; TRBD2 lines up with 8 middle nucleotides. Sequenced input: PBMCs. This TCR derives from a woman in her 50s with colorectal cancer. The sequenced DNA is TGTGCCAGCAGACCAGCGGGAGCATCCTACAATGAGCAGTTCTTC. It is translated as CASRPAGASYNEQFF.